This T cell receptor (beta chain) was found in a study of blood T cells in healthy people across ages. The donors, healthy Caucasians from Russia, were aged about 6 to 95. Study-level findings and limits: The study found TCR beta diversity correlated strongly with naive T cell percentage. Among long-lived donors, naive CD4+ cells were more numerous and diversity higher than in aged donors.

Alongside a J-beta primer mix, a sample-barcoded 5' primer served in a second PCR lasting roughly 7 to 11 cycles. Sequencing recovered at least 3 million CDR3-containing paired-end reads from each sample. TCRdb used MiXCR to reprocess the 5' RACE reads, holding one entry per CDR3 protein. The sample has around 650,000 distinct CDR3 sequences; about 34% are singletons. This clonotype was detected many times. Antigen unknown. V was trimmed by 5 bases and J by 2 bases, leaving 8 bases between them. CDR1 ENHRY and CDR2 SYGVKD come from the germline V gene. The CDR3 totals 13 residues. This sequence originates from an elderly woman in good health. This chain joins TRBV10-3 and TRBJ2-3; D perhaps matches TRBD2 (5 bases). Input material: blood. The CDR3 nucleotides are TGTGCCATCAGTAGGGAGTTCACAGATACGCAGTATTTT. This gives the protein CAISREFTDTQYF.